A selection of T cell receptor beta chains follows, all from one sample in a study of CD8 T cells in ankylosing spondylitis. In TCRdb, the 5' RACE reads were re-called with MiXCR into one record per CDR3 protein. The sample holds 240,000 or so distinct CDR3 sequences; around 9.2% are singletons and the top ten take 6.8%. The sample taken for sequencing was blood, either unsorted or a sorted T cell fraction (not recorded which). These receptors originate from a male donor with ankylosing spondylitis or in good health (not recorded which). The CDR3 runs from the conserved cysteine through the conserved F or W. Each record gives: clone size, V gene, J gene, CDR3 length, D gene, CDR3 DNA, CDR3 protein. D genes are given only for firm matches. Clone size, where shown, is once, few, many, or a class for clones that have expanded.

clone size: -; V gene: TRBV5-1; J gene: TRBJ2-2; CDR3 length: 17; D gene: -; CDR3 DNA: TGCGCCAGCAGCTTGGCCCTGAAGACAGCGGATCACGGGGAGCTGTTTTTT; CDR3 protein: CASSLALKTADHGELFF
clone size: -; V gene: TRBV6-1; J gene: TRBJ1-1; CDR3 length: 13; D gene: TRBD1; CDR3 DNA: TGTGCCAGCACCGAGACAGGGCGCGCTGAAGCTTTCTTT; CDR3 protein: CASTETGRAEAFF
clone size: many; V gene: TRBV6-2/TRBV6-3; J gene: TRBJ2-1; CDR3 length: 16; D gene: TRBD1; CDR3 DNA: TGTGCCAGCAGTTACTTTCACAGGGGCGGTTACAATGAGCAGTTCTTC; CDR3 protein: CASSYFHRGGYNEQFF
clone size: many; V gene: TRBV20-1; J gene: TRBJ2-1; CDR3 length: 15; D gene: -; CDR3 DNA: TGCAGTGCTAGACCAGCGAGAGGCCCGGTAAATGAGCAGTTCTTC; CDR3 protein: CSARPARGPVNEQFF
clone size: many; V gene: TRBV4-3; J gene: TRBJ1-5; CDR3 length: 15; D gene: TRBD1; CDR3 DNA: TGCGCCAGCAGCCAAGGGACAGGGGTGTACCAGCCCCAGCATTTT; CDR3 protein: CASSQGTGVYQPQHF
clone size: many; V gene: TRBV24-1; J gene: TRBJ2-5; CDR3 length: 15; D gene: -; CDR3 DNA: TGTGCCACCAGTGCCCCTGCCACTTTAGGGGAGACCCAGTACTTC; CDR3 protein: CATSAPATLGETQYF
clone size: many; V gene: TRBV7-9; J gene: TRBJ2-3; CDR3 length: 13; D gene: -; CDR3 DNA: TGTGCCAGCAGCTTGGTCCGCACAGATACGCAGTATTTT; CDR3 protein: CASSLVRTDTQYF
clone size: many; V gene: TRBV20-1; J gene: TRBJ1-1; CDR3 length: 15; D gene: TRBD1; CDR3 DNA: TGCAGTGCTAGACAGGGGGTAAAGCGAGACACTGAAGCTTTCTTT; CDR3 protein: CSARQGVKRDTEAFF
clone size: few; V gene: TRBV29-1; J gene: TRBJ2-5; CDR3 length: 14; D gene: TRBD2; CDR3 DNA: TGCAGCGTTGACGGGGGGGGCAAAGTAGAGACCCAGTACTTC; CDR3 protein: CSVDGGGKVETQYF
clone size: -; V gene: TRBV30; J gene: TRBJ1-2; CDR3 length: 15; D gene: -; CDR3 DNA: TGTGCCTGGAGTGATCCGACGAGCCGGCGGTATGGCTACACCTTC; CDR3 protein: CAWSDPTSRRYGYTF
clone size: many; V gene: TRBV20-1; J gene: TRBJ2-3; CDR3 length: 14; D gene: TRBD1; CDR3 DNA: TGCAGTGCTAGTTTGACAGGGGGTACAGATACGCAGTATTTT; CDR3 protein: CSASLTGGTDTQYF
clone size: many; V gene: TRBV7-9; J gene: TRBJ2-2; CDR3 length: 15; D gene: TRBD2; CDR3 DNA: TGTGCCAGCAGCTCTAGCGGGAGAAACACCGGGGAGCTGTTTTTT; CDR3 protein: CASSSSGRNTGELFF
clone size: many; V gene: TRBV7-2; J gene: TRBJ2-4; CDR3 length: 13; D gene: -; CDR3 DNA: TGTGCCAGCAGCCCCTTTGGTCAGGCTAGATTGTACTTC; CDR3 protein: CASSPFGQARLYF
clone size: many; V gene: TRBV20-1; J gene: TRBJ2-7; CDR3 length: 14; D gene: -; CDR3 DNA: TGCAGTGCTAGAGATGGAGGGGGCGGGAACGAGCAGTACTTC; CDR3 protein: CSARDGGGGNEQYF
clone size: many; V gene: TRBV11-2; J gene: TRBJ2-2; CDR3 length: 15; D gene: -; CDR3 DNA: TGTGCCAGCAGCTTTAGGGGGTCGAACACCGGGGAGCTGTTTTTT; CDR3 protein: CASSFRGSNTGELFF
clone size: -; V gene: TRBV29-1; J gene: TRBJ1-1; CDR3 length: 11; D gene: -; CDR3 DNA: TGCAGCGCCGGGGGAGGGCATGAAGCTTTCTTT; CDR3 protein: CSAGGGHEAFF
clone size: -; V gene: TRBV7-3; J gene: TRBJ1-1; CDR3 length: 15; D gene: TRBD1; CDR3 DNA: TGTGCCAGCAGCTTATATTTTGGACAGGGAGCTGAAGCTTTCTTT; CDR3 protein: CASSLYFGQGAEAFF